This entry lists 20 T cell receptor beta chains sequenced from one sample in a study of post-analysis software for immune sequencing data. Libraries were made from TCR beta cDNA, and they carried unique molecular identifiers. Using its own MiXCR run on the PCR reads, TCRdb lists one record per CDR3 protein. This table holds about 460,000 distinct CDR3 sequences, under 55% found once. These TCRs are of unknown antigen specificity. Findings of the study overall: Roughly five TRBV segments were significantly more frequent in patients than in controls. TRBV5-6, TRBV5-1 and TRBV20-1 were among these segments.

Sequenced input: blood. These receptor sequences come from a girl aged 10-17 years with multiple sclerosis.

This clonotype was seen a handful of times. The V gene is TRBV7-9, the J gene TRBJ2-5, with 9 bases fitting TRBD1. From germline, CDR1 is SEHNR and CDR2 FQNEAQ (reference sequence). Germline trimming cut 5 bases from V and 5 bases from J; bases unmatched to any gene: 3. The length of the CDR3 is 13 residues. CDR3 nucleotide sequence: TGTGCCAGCAGCCCACAGGGGGCGGAGACCCAGTACTTC. Its protein product is CASSPQGAETQYF.

V is TRBV28 and J is TRBJ2-7; perhaps TRBD2 as D (5 bases). This CDR3 has 13 amino acids. Germline V gives CDR1 MDHEN, CDR2 SYDVKM. The V end lost 6 bases, the J end lost 5 bases, and 14 bases lay between the germline ends. The CDR3 spells CASRTKGANEQYF. The CDR3 bases are TGTGCCAGCAGGACAAAGGGAGCCAACGAGCAGTACTTC.

The V call is TRBV28, the J call TRBJ2-1, with D unresolved. Trimming stripped 1 base from V and 12 bases from J, with 19 bases between. Germline-derived CDR1 and CDR2 are MDHEN and SYDVKM. This CDR3 has 15 residues. The DNA for the CDR3 is TGTGCCAGCAGTTTATCCACCCGGCTAGTCGATACGCAGTTCTTC. Amino acid sequence: CASSLSTRLVDTQFF.

This clonotype has a handful of counts. The chain combines TRBV7-2 with TRBJ2-7, with unresolved D. The CDR3 is 13 residues long. V was pared by 3 bases and J by 2 bases, with 8 bases between. Germline V CDR1 and CDR2: SGHTA, FQGNSA. The CDR3 DNA reads as TGTGCCAGCAGCTTGTGGGATCCCTACGAGCAGTACTTC. It yields the protein CASSLWDPYEQYF. The full variable domain, its missing parts supplied by reference TRBV7-2 and TRBJ2-7, is GAGVSQSPSNKVTEKGKDVELRCDPISGHTALYWYRQSLGQGLEFLIYFQGNSAPDKSGLPSDRFSAERTGGSVSTLTIQRTQQEDSAVYLCASSLWDPYEQYFGPGTRLTVT.

In this sample, this clonotype turned up a few times. V is TRBV6-1 and J is TRBJ1-2, with a possible D match to TRBD1 (5 bases). Trimming removed 8 bases from V and 7 bases from J, with 20 bases in between. Germline V CDR1 and CDR2: MNHNS, SASEGT. The CDR3 contains 14 residues. As DNA, the CDR3 is TGTGCCAGCCCTCCTGGGGGGGAGGTTGGTGGCTACACCTTC. It codes for CASPPGGEVGGYTF.

In nucleotides, the CDR3 is TGTGCCAGCAGCTCCTATAGCTCGACAGGGTACTACGAGCAGTACTTC. Residues: CASSSYSSTGYYEQYF. The chain has TRBV5-5 and TRBJ2-7, with TRBD1 matching 7 bases. Germline V gene lookup returns CDR1 SGHKS and CDR2 YYEKEE (reference sequence). The CDR3 is 16 amino acids. V trimming: 3 bases; J trimming: 3 bases; junction bases outside the gene matches: 12.

V gene TRBV20-1 combines with J gene TRBJ1-4; 7 bases are shared with TRBD1. The CDR3 extends over 15 amino acids. CDR1 is DFQATT and CDR2 is SNEGSKA in the germline V gene (reference sequence). Unmatched junction bases numbered 7, after V lost 0 bases and J lost 6 bases. For the CDR3, the DNA is TGCAGTGCTAGAGATCGGACAGGAGGGTATGAAAAACTGTTTTTT. It codes for CSARDRTGGYEKLFF.

The V call is TRBV3-1, the J call TRBJ1-1, with D possibly matching TRBD1 (5 bases). Trimming took off 2 bases at V and 5 bases at J, with 12 bases between the two ends. The CDR3 runs to 14 residues. Germline loops: CDR1 LGHDT, CDR2 YNNKEL (reference sequence). The CDR3 sequence: CASSQRQSRTEAFF. CDR3 coding DNA: TGTGCCAGCAGCCAACGACAGAGTCGGACTGAAGCTTTCTTT.

This rearrangement joins TRBV5-1 to TRBJ2-5; 14 bases are a match to TRBD2. Trimming cost V 4 bases and J 5 bases; bases outside gene matches: 7. The CDR3 extends over 16 amino acids. The germline V gene encodes CDR1 SGHRS and CDR2 YFSETQ. The CDR3 DNA is TGCGCCAGCAGCGTTACGGGACTAGCGGGAGAGGAGACCCAGTACTTC. This gives the protein CASSVTGLAGEETQYF.

V gene TRBV5-1 combines with J gene TRBJ2-1; 12 nucleotides match TRBD2. The CDR3 length is 17 residues. V lost 4 bases and J lost 7; bases outside the gene matches: 12. Per germline, CDR1 SGHRS and CDR2 YFSETQ. CDR3 nucleotides: TGCGCCAGCAGCCCCTTGACTAGCGGGAGTTTGACTAATGAGCAGTTCTTC. Protein: CASSPLTSGSLTNEQFF.

This clonotype was seen more than once but under ten times. This chain uses TRBV5-1 with TRBJ2-3; unclear D gene. The CDR3 runs to 16 residues. Trimming took 4 bases from V and 0 from J, leaving 15 bases between them. Per germline, CDR1 SGHRS and CDR2 YFSETQ. This CDR3 is CASSMDGLTSTDTQYF. The DNA of the CDR3 is TGCGCCAGCAGCATGGACGGATTGACTAGCACAGATACGCAGTATTTT.

The rearrangement joins TRBV7-3 to TRBJ1-5; perhaps TRBD1 as D (6 bases). Germline CDR1 is SGHTA and CDR2 is FQGTGA. The ends were cut back, 7 bases at V and 5 bases at J, with 18 bases in the middle. The CDR3 is made up of 15 amino acids. CDR3 DNA: TGTGCCAGCATCCCAGGGGCCTTTTTGGATCAGCCCCAGCATTTT. Translated, it gives CASIPGAFLDQPQHF.

This clonotype occurred once. The chain has TRBV5-1 and TRBJ1-1, with TRBD1 matching 9 bases. CDR3 length: 14 amino acids. The junction had 6 bases not matched to a gene; V was cut back by 4 bases and J by 5 bases. Germline V CDR1 and CDR2: SGHRS, YFSETQ. The CDR3 here is CASSTQGARTEAFF. CDR3 sequence (DNA): TGCGCCAGCAGCACACAGGGGGCGCGGACTGAAGCTTTCTTT.

The table lists this clonotype with a few counts. The chain uses TRBV12-3 or TRBV12-4 and TRBJ2-5, with D possibly being TRBD2 (6 bases). This CDR3 comprises 16 residues. V lost 7 bases and J lost 4, with 22 bases in between. The DNA of the CDR3 is TGTGCCAGCACTGCGACTAGTTTGTCAACCATAGAGACCCAGTACTTC. Translating gives CASTATSLSTIETQYF.

The table lists this clonotype with a few counts. The rearrangement uses TRBV7-9 and TRBJ1-1; D remains ambiguous. V was trimmed by 5 bases and J by 1 base, leaving 8 bases between them. CDR3 length: 13 residues. Per the germline V gene, CDR1 is SEHNR and CDR2 is FQNEAQ (reference sequence). The CDR3 region is CASSPYRNTEAFF. The CDR3 nucleotides read TGTGCCAGCAGCCCTTACAGGAACACTGAAGCTTTCTTT.

The rearrangement joins TRBV9 to TRBJ2-1; no clear D. V gave up 0 bases and J gave up 7 bases, with 11 bases separating them. CDR1 and CDR2 (germline): SGDLS, YYNGEE. The CDR3 has 14 amino acids. The CDR3 DNA follows: TGTGCCAGCAGCGTAGTGGTCAGTGGTAATGAGCAGTTCTTC. It yields the protein CASSVVVSGNEQFF.

The chain is built from TRBV10-3 and TRBJ2-1, with 7 nucleotides matching TRBD1. CDR3 length: 16 residues. Germline V gene lookup returns CDR1 ENHRY and CDR2 SYGVKD. Trimming at V came to 8 bases and at J to 0 bases, leaving 10 bases not matched to a gene. The DNA of the CDR3 is TGTGCCATCGGGGATTACAGGGGTAGCTCCTACAATGAGCAGTTCTTC. It encodes CAIGDYRGSSYNEQFF.

This clonotype was seen a single time. J is TRBJ1-1 and V is TRBV19; possible D gene TRBD1, 5 bases. V lost 6 bases, J lost 0 bases, and 14 bases lay in between. CDR1 is LNHDA, CDR2 SQIVND, per germline (reference sequence). CDR3 length equals 15 residues. This chain's CDR3 is CASRAGRPLNTEAFF. In DNA form, the CDR3 reads TGTGCCAGTAGAGCGGGACGGCCCTTGAACACTGAAGCTTTCTTT.

This chain links TRBV24-1 with TRBJ2-3; 7 nucleotides align to TRBD1. CDR3 length: 15 residues. Germline V lookup: CDR1 KGHDR, CDR2 SFDVKD. The ends lost 4 bases at V and 3 bases at J; junction bases unmatched: 6. CDR3 amino acids: CATSDPTGMTDTQYF. The CDR3 nucleotides read TGTGCCACCAGTGACCCGACAGGGATGACAGATACGCAGTATTTT.

This clonotype was observed a single time. As the CDR3 is not closed by the conserved phenylalanine or tryptophan, this likely results from a read error. This chain uses TRBV20-1 with TRBJ2-7; D perhaps matches TRBD2 (5 bases). The germline gives CDR1 DFQATT, CDR2 SNEGSKA (reference sequence). V dropped 1 base and J dropped 0 bases, with 10 bases sitting between them. The length of the CDR3 is 14 residues. CDR3 residues: CSARGGWSSYEQYY. In DNA form, the CDR3 reads TGCAGTGCTAGAGGAGGGTGGAGCTCCTACGAGCAGTACTAC.